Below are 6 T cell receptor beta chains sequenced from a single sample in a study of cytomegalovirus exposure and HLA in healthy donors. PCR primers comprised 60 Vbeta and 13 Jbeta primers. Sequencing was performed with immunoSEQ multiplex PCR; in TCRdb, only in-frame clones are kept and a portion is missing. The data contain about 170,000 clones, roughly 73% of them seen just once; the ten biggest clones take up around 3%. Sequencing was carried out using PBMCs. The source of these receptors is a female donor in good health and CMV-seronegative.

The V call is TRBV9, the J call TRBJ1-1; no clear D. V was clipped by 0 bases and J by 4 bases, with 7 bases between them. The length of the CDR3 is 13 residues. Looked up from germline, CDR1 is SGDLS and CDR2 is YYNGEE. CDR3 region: CASSVELTTEAFF. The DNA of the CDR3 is TGTGCCAGCAGCGTAGAGCTAACCACTGAAGCTTTCTTT.

CDR3 nucleotide sequence: TGTGCCAGCAGCTCCTCAGCCGAACAGGGACGTCACTATGGCTACACCTTC. This translates into CASSSSAEQGRHYGYTF. The rearrangement joins TRBV7-9 to TRBJ1-2, with a tentative D call TRBD1 (6 bases). Germline CDR1 and CDR2: SEHNR and FQNEAQ (reference sequence). The CDR3 extends over 17 amino acids. V lost 4 bases to trimming and J lost 3 bases, with 21 bases between them.

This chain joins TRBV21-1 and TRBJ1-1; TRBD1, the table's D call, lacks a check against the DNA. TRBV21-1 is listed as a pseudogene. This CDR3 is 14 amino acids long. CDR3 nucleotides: TGTGCCAGCAGCAGAACGACAGGGGGCACTGAAGCTTTCTTT. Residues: CASSRTTGGTEAFF.

DNA of the CDR3: TGTGCCAGCAGCTTAGGGCAGGGGGCAGATACGCAGTATTTT. This gives the protein CASSLGQGADTQYF. The gene calls are TRBV11-3 and TRBJ2-3; 7 nucleotides match TRBD1. The germline gives CDR1 SGHNT, CDR2 YENEEA. The CDR3 contains 14 residues. Trimming cost V 1 base and J 4 bases; bases outside gene matches: 2.

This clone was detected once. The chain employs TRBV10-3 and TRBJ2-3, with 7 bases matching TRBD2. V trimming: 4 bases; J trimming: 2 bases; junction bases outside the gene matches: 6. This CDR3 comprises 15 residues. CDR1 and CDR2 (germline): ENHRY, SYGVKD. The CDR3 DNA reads TGTGCCATCAGTGTGGAGGGAGGGATCACAGATACGCAGTATTTT. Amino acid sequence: CAISVEGGITDTQYF.

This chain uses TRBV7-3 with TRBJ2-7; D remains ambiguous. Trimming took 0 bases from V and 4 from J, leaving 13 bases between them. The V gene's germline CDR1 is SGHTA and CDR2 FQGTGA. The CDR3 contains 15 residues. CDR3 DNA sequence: TGTGCCAGCAGCTTAACGCAGGCTGGAAAATACGAGCAGTACTTC. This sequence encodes CASSLTQAGKYEQYF.